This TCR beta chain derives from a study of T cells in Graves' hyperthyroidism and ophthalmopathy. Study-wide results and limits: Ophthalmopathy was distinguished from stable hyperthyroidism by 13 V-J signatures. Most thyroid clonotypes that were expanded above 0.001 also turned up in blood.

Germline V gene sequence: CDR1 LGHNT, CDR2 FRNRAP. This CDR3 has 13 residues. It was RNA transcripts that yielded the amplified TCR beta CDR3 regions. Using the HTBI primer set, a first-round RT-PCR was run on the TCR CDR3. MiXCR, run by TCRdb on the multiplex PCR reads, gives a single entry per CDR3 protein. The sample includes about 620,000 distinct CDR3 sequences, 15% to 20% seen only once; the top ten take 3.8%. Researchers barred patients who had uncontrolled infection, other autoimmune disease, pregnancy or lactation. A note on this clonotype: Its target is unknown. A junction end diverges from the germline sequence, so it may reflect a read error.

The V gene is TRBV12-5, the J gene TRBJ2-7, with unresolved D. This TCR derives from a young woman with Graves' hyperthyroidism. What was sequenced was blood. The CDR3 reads CPSGLNCSYEQYF. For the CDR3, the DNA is TGTCCTAGTGGTTTGAACTGCTCCTACGAGCAGTACTTC.